This T cell receptor beta chain derives from a study of T-cell reconstitution after alpha-beta-depleted transplantation in children. For TCRbeta, the library was prepared with unique molecular identifiers. TCRdb itself ran the PCR reads through MiXCR, one entry per CDR3 protein. This table has around 580,000 distinct CDR3 sequences, 20% to 30% appearing once. Study-level points and caveats: Reported findings indicate that, about two months after transplant, alpha-beta T cells came from several hundred expanded clones, which were derived from non-depleted graft cells. At one year after transplant, newly produced T cells mostly accounted for T-cell counts and diversity. Elevated TCRbeta diversity at day 60 was traced, in some patients, to surviving recipient T cells and thymic progenitors.

This clonotype was detected only once. The antigen is not known. V was trimmed by 0 bases and J by 3 bases, leaving 19 bases between them. The germline gives CDR1 SGHRS, CDR2 YFSETQ. The CDR3 is 17 residues long. Sequenced material: PBMCs, taken before TCRalphabeta/CD19-depleted stem cell transplant. The V call is TRBV5-1, the J call TRBJ2-7; possibly TRBD1 for D (6 bases). This TCR derives from a boy in the first two years of life with Wiskott-Aldrich syndrome, due to receive a stem cell transplant. The DNA of the CDR3 is TGCGCCAGCAGCTTGGAAGTGATTGTTGGGACAAACTACGAGCAGTACTTC. It specifies CASSLEVIVGTNYEQYF.